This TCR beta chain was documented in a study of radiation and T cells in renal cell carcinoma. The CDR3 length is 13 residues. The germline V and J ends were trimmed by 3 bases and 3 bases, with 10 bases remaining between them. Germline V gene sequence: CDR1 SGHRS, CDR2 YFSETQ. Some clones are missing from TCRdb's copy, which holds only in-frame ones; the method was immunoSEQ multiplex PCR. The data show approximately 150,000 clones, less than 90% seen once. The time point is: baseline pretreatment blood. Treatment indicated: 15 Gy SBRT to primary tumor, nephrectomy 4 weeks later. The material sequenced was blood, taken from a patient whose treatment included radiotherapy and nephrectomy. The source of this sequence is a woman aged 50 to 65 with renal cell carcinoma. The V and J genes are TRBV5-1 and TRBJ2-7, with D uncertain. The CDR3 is CASSSSVGYEQYF. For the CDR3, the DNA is TGCGCCAGCAGCTCTTCGGTGGGCTACGAGCAGTACTTC. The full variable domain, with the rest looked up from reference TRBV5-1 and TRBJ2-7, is KAGVTQTPRYLIKTRGQQVTLSCSPISGHRSVSWYQQTPGQGLQFLFEYFSETQRNKGNFPGRFSGRQFSNSRSEMNVSTLELGDSALYLCASSSSVGYEQYFGPGTRLTVT.